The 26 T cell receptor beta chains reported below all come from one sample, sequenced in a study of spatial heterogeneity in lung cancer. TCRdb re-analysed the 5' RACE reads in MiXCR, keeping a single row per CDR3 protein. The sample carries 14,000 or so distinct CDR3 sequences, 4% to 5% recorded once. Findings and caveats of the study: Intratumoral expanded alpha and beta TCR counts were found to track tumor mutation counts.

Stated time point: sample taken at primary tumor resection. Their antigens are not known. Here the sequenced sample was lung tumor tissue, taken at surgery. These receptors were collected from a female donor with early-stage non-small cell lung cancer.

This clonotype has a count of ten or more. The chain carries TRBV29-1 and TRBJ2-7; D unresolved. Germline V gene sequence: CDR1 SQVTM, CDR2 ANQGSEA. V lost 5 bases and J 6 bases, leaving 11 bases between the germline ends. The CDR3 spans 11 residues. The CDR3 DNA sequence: TGCAGCGTTAGATATATATCCGAGCAGTACTTC. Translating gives CSVRYISEQYF.

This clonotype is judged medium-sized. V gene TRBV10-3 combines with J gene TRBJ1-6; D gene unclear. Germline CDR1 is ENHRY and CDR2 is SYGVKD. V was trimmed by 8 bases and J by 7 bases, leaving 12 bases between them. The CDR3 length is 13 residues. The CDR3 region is CAIVAGPNSPLHF. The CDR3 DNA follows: TGTGCCATCGTGGCAGGCCCGAATTCACCCCTCCACTTT.

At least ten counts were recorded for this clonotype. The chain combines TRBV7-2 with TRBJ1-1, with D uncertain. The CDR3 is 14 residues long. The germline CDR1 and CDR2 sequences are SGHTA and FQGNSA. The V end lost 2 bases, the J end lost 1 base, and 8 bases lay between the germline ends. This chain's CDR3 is CASSLSRANTEAFF. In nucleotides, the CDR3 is TGTGCCAGCAGCTTATCAAGAGCGAACACTGAAGCTTTCTTT.

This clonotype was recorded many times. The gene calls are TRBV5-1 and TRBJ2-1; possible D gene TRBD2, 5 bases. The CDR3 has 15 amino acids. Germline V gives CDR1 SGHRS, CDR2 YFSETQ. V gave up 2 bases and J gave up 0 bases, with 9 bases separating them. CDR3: CASSFGESSYNEQFF. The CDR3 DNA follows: TGCGCCAGCAGCTTTGGGGAGAGCTCCTACAATGAGCAGTTCTTC.

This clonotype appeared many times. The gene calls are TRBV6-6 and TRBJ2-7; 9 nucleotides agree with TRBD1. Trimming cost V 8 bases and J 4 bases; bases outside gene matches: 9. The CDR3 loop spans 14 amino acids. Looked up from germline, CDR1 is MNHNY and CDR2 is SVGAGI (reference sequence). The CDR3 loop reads CASSPTGGSYEQYF. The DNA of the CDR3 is TGTGCCAGCTCCCCCACAGGGGGCAGTTACGAGCAGTACTTC.

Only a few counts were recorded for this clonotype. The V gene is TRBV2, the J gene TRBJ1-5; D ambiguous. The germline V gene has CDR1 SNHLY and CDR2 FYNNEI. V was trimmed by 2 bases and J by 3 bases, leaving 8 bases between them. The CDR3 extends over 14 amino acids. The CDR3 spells CASSELSDNQPQHF. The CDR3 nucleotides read TGTGCCAGCAGTGAATTGTCAGACAATCAGCCCCAGCATTTT.

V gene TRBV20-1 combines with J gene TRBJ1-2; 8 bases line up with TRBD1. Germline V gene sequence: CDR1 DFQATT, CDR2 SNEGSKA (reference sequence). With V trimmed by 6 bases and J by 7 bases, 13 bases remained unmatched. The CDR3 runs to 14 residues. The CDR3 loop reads CSALSGQGAAGYTF. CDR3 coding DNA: TGCAGTGCCCTTTCCGGGCAGGGGGCGGCTGGCTACACCTTC.

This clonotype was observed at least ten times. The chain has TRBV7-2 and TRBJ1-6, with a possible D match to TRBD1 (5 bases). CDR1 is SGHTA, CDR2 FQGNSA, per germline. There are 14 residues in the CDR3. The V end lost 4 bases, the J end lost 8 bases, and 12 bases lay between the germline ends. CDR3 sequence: CASSSQGRDSPLHF. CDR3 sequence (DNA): TGTGCCAGCAGCTCTCAGGGCAGGGATTCACCCCTCCACTTT. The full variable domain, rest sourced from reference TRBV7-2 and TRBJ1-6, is GAGVSQSPSNKVTEKGKDVELRCDPISGHTALYWYRQSLGQGLEFLIYFQGNSAPDKSGLPSDRFSAERTGGSVSTLTIQRTQQEDSAVYLCASSSQGRDSPLHFGNGTRLTVT.

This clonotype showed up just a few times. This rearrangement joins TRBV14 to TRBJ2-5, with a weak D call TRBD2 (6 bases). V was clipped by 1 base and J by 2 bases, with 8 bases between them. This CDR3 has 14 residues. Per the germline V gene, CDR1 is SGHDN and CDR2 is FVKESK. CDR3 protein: CASSQVAGQETQYF. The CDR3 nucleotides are TGTGCCAGCAGCCAAGTTGCGGGACAAGAGACCCAGTACTTC.

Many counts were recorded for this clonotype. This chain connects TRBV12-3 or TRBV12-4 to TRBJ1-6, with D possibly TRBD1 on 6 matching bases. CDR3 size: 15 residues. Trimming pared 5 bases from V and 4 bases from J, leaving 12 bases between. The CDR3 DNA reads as TGTGCCAGCAGTCCCTCTACAGGGTATAATTCACCCCTCCACTTT. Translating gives CASSPSTGYNSPLHF.

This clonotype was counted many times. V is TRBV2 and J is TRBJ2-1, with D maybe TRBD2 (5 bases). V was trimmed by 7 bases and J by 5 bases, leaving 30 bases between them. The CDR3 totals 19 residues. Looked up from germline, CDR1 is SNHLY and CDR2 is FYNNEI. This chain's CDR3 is CASMRALGGSGRTNNEQFF. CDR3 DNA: TGTGCCAGCATGAGGGCGCTAGGTGGGTCAGGCAGAACAAACAATGAGCAGTTCTTC.

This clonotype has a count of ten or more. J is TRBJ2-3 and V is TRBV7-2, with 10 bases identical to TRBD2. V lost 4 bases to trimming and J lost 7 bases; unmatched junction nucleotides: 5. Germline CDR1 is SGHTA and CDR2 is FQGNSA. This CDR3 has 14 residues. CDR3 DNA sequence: TGTGCCAGCAGCTCAGGACTAGCGGCGTATACGCAGTATTTT. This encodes CASSSGLAAYTQYF.

CDR3 region: CASSLSEETQYF. CDR3 coding DNA: TGTGCCAGCTCACTAAGTGAGGAGACCCAGTACTTC. The chain couples TRBV18 to TRBJ2-5; D ambiguous. Germline CDR1 and CDR2: KGHSH and LQKENI. CDR3 length: 12 residues. The V end lost 4 bases, the J end lost 5 bases, and 8 bases lay between the germline ends.

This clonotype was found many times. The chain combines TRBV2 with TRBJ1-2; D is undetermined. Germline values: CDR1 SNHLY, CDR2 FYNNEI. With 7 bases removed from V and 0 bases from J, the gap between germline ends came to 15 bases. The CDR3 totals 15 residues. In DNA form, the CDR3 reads TGTGCCAGCACCCAAAGGCCCGCCGCTAACTATGGCTACACCTTC. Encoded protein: CASTQRPAANYGYTF.

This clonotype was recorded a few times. CDR3 protein: CASSSSLNYYEQYF. Here the CDR3 DNA reads TGTGCCAGCAGCTCCTCACTTAACTACTACGAGCAGTACTTC. The genes are TRBV6-2 or TRBV6-3 and TRBJ2-7; D gene unclear. The CDR3 has 14 residues. Germline-derived CDR1 and CDR2 are MNHEY and SVGEGT. Trimming stripped 6 bases from V and 3 bases from J, with 15 bases between.

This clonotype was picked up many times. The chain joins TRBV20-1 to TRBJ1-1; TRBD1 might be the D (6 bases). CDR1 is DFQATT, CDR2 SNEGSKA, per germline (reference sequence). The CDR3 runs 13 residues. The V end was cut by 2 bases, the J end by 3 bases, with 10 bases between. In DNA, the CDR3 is TGCAGTGCTAGACGGGGGCCAGACACTGAAGCTTTCTTT. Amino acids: CSARRGPDTEAFF.

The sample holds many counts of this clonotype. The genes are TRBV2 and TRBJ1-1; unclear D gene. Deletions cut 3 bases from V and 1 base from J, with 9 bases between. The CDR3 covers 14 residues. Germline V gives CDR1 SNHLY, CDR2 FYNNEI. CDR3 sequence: CASSEREGNTEAFF. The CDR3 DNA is TGTGCCAGCAGTGAGAGGGAGGGGAACACTGAAGCTTTCTTT. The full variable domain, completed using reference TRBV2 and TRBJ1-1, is EPEVTQTPSHQVTQMGQEVILRCVPISNHLYFYWYRQILGQKVEFLVSFYNNEISEKSEIFDDQFSVERPDGSNFTLKIRSTKLEDSAMYFCASSEREGNTEAFFGQGTRLTVV.

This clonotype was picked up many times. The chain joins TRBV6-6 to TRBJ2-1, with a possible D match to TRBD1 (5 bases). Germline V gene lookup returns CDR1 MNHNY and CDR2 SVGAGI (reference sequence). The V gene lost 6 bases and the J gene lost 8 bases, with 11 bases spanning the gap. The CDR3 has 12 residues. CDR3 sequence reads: CASRPRVHEQFF. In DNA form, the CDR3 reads TGTGCCAGCAGACCCAGGGTCCATGAGCAGTTCTTC.

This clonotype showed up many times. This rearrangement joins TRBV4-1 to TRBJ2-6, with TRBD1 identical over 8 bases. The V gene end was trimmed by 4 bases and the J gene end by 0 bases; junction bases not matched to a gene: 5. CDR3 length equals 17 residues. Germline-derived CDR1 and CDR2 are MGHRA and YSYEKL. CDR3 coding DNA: TGCGCCAGCAGCCTGGACAGGGCCTACTCTGGGGCCAACGTCCTGACTTTC. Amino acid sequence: CASSLDRAYSGANVLTF.

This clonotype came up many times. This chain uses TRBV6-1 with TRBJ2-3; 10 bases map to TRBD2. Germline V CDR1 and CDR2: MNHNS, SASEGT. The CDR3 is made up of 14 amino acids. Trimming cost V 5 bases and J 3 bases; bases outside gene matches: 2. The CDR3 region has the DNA TGTGCCAGCAGTCGGACTAGCGGTACAGATACGCAGTATTTT. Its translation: CASSRTSGTDTQYF.

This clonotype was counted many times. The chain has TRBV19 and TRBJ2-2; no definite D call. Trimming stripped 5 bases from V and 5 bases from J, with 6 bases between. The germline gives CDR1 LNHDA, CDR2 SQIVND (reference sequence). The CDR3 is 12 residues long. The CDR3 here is CASSWDTGELFF. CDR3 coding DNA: TGTGCCAGTAGTTGGGATACCGGGGAGCTGTTTTTT.

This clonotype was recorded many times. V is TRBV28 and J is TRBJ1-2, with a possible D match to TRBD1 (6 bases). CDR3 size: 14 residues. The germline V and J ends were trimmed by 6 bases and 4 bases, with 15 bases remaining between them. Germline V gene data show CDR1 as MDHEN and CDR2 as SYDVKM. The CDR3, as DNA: TGTGCCAGCAGCCAGCCGGGGGCGGGCTATGGCTACACCTTC. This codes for CASSQPGAGYGYTF.

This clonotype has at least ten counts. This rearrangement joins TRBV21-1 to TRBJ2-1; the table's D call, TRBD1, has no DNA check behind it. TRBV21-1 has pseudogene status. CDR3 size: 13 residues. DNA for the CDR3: TGTGCCAGCAGCAAAGAGACAGGGGAATCGCAGTTCTTC. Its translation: CASSKETGESQFF.

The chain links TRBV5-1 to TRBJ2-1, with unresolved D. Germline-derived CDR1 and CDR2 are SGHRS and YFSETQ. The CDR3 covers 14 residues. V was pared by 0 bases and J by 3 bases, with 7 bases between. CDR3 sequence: CASSLGSDYNEQFF. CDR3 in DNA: TGCGCCAGCAGCTTGGGAAGCGACTACAATGAGCAGTTCTTC.

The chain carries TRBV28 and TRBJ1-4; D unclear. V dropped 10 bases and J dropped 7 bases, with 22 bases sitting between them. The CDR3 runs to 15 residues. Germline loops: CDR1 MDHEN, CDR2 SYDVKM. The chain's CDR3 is CATRPPGPRSEKLFF. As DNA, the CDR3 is TGTGCCACCCGACCGCCCGGGCCTCGTAGTGAAAAACTGTTTTTT.

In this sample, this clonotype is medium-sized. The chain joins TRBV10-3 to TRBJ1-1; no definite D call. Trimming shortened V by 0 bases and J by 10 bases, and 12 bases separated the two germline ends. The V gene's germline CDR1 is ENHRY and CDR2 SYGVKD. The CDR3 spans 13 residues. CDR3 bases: TGTGCCATCAGTGAGTCGACCTCGAGTCGAGCTTTCTTT. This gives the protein CAISESTSSRAFF.